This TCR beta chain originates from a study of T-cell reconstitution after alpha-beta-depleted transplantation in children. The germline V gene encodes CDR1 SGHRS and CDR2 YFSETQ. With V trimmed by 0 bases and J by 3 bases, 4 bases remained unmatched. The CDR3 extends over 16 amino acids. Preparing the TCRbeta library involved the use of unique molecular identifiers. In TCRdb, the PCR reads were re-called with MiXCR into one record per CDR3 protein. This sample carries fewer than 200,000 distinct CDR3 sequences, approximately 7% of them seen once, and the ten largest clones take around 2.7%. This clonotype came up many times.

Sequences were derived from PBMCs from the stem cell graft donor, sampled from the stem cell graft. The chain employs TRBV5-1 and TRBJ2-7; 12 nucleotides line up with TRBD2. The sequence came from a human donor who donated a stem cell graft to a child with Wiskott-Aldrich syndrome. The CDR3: CASSLEGTSGYYEQYF. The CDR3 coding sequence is TGCGCCAGCAGCTTGGAAGGGACTAGCGGGTACTACGAGCAGTACTTC.